A selection of T cell receptor beta chains follows, all from one sample in a study of T-cell memory formation after mild COVID-19. Via MiXCR, TCRdb re-called the 5' RACE reads, giving one row per CDR3 protein. The table records about 430,000 distinct CDR3 sequences, roughly 24% of them present only once. Sequencing input: PBMCs or a T cell subset sorted from them (not recorded which). The source of these receptors is an adult woman who had mild COVID-19 (a few samples of this study predate the infection). Cell type and time point are not known. CDR3s include the opening cysteine and the closing phenylalanine or tryptophan. D genes are given only for firm matches. Not every row has a clone size; where given, it reads once, few, many or a size class.

d_call	clone_size	v_call	j_call	cdr3_nt	cdr3_aa
TRBD1	.	TRBV12-3/TRBV12-4	TRBJ1-2	TGTGCCAGCAGTGTATCCGGGACAGTTTCGGCGGGTGGCTACACCTTC	CASSVSGTVSAGGYTF
.	.	TRBV7-9	TRBJ2-5	TGTGCCAGCATCAACCGGGGGCCCAGGGAGACCCAGTACTTC	CASINRGPRETQYF
.	few	TRBV7-6	TRBJ2-1	TGTGCCAGCAGCCCGCGGAGAGGGACCTCCTACAATGAGCAGTTCTTC	CASSPRRGTSYNEQFF
.	.	TRBV6-5	TRBJ2-3	TGTGCCAGCACCGAACTAGGTAGCACAGATACGCAGTATTTT	CASTELGSTDTQYF
.	.	TRBV30	TRBJ2-2	TGTGCCTGGAGTTCGGGGGTCGCGGTAACCGGGGAGCTGTTTTTT	CAWSSGVAVTGELFF
.	few	TRBV21-1	TRBJ2-3	TGTGCCAGCAGCAAAATTCGCCTAGCGGGAGCTGCAGATACGCAGTATTTT	CASSKIRLAGAADTQYF
.	few	TRBV29-1	TRBJ2-2	TGCAGCGCTGCACTCGGGCCCCGCGGCACCGGGGAGCTGTTTTTT	CSAALGPRGTGELFF
TRBD2	.	TRBV12-5	TRBJ2-2	TGTGCTAGTGGTTTGGCTAGCGGGGGGCCTTACTTTAACACCGGGGAGCTGTTTTTT	CASGLASGGPYFNTGELFF
.	many	TRBV12-3/TRBV12-4	TRBJ1-3	TGTGCCAGCAGTTTAGAGGGATCTGGAAACACCATATATTTT	CASSLEGSGNTIYF
TRBD2	.	TRBV5-1	TRBJ2-7	TGCGCCAGCAGCTTATCGGCTAGCGGGAGGTACGAGCAGTACTTC	CASSLSASGRYEQYF
.	few	TRBV24-1	TRBJ2-3	TGTGCCACCAGTGATTTGGGCGGCCCATCAGGGACAGATACGCAGTATTTT	CATSDLGGPSGTDTQYF
.	.	TRBV7-9	TRBJ1-2	TGTGCCAGCAGCTTAGTTCCGGCCAGGGACGCTGGCTACACCTTC	CASSLVPARDAGYTF
.	.	TRBV24-1	TRBJ1-2	TGTGCCACCAGTGATTTTACTGGAAACTATGGCTACACCTTC	CATSDFTGNYGYTF
.	few	TRBV4-1	TRBJ2-7	TGCGCCAGCAGCCATCCTGGGAGGGGGAGCGGATACGAGCAGTACTTC	CASSHPGRGSGYEQYF
.	few	TRBV7-8	TRBJ2-1	TGTGCCAGCAGCTTAGGCGTTAGGCAGAGCAATGAGCAGTTCTTC	CASSLGVRQSNEQFF
.	.	TRBV19	TRBJ1-1	TGTGCCAGTAGTTATTATGGAACTGAAGCTTTCTTT	CASSYYGTEAFF
TRBD2	.	TRBV6-1	TRBJ2-1	TGTGCCAGCCTAGCGGGGGGATACAATGAGCAGTTCTTC	CASLAGGYNEQFF
.	.	TRBV30	TRBJ1-5	TGTGCCTGGAGCCCCCGGGTAGGTAGCAATCAGCCCCAGCATTTT	CAWSPRVGSNQPQHF
TRBD2	.	TRBV19	TRBJ2-7	TGTGCCAGTAGTCTATCGGGAGGGCCTTGGGACGAGCAGTACTTC	CASSLSGGPWDEQYF
.	.	TRBV10-3	TRBJ1-5	TGTGCCATCAGTGAGCGGAGCGCCTCCGGGATATCGGATCAGCCCCAGCATTTT	CAISERSASGISDQPQHF
.	few	TRBV6-2/TRBV6-3	TRBJ2-1	TGTGCCAGCCGGGACTCCAATGAGCAGTTCTTC	CASRDSNEQFF
TRBD2	few	TRBV12-3/TRBV12-4	TRBJ2-5	TGTGCCAGCAGTTGGGGGGGACCGGGACTAGCGGGACAAGAGACCCAGTACTTC	CASSWGGPGLAGQETQYF
.	few	TRBV5-5	TRBJ1-5	TGTGCCAGCAGCGCCGACAGGAGCAATCAGCCCCAGCATTTT	CASSADRSNQPQHF